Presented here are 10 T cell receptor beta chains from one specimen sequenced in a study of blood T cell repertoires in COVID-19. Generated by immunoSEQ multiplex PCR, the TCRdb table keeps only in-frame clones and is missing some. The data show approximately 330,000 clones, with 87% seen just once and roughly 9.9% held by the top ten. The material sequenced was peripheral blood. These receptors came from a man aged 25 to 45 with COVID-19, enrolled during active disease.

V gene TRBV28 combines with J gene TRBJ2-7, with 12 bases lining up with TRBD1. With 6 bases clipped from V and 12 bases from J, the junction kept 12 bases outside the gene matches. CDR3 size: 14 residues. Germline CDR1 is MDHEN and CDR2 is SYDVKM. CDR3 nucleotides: TGTGCCAGCAGCCCCGGGACAGGGGGCCCCGACGGGTACTTC. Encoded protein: CASSPGTGGPDGYF.

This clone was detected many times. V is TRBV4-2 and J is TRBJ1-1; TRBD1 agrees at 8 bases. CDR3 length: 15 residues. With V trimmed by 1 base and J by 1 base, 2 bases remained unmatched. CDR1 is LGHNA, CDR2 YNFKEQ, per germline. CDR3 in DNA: TGTGCCAGCAGCCAAGTACAGGGGGAGAACACTGAAGCTTTCTTT. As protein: CASSQVQGENTEAFF.

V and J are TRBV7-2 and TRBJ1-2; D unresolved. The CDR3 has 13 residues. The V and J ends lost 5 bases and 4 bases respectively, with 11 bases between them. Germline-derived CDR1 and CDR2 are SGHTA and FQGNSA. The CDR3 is CASSPRSFYGYTF. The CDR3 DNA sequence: TGTGCCAGCAGCCCCCGTTCGTTCTATGGCTACACCTTC.

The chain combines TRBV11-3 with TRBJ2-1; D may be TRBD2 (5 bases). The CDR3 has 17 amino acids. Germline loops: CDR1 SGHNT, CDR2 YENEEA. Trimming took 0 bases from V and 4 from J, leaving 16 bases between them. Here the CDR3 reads CASSLEGGRSLYNEQFF. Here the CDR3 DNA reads TGTGCCAGCAGCTTAGAAGGAGGCAGGAGCCTTTACAATGAGCAGTTCTTC.

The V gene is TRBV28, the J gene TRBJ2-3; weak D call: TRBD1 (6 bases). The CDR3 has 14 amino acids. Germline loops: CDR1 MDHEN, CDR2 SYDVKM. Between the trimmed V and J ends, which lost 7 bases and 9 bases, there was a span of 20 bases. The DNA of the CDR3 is TGTGCCAGCACCCTCAGGGGCGCGGGTATGACGCAGTATTTT. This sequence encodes CASTLRGAGMTQYF. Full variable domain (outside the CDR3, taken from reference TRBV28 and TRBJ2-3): DVKVTQSSRYLVKRTGEKVFLECVQDMDHENMFWYRQDPGLGLRLIYFSYDVKMKEKGDIPEGYSVSREKKERFSLILESASTNQTSMYLCASTLRGAGMTQYFGPGTRLTVL.

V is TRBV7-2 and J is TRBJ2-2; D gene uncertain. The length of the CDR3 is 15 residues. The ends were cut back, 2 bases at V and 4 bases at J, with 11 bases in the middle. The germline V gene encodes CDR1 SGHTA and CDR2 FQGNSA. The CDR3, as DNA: TGTGCCAGCAGCTTATCACTCCACTCCACCGGGGAGCTGTTTTTT. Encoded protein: CASSLSLHSTGELFF. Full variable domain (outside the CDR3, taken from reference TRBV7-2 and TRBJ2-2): GAGVSQSPSNKVTEKGKDVELRCDPISGHTALYWYRQSLGQGLEFLIYFQGNSAPDKSGLPSDRFSAERTGGSVSTLTIQRTQQEDSAVYLCASSLSLHSTGELFFGEGSRLTVL.

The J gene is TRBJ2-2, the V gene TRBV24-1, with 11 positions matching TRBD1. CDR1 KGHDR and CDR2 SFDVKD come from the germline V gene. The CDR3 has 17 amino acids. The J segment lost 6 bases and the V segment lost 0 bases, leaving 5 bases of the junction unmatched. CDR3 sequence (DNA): TGTGCCACCAGTGATTTGGGACAGGGGGCGAGATCCGGGGAGCTGTTTTTT. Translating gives CATSDLGQGARSGELFF.

CDR3 bases: TGTGCCAGCAGCTTAGGGACTAGCGGGGGCTTTGGGGATACGCAGTATTTT. It encodes CASSLGTSGGFGDTQYF. The V call is TRBV7-3, the J call TRBJ2-3; 14 bases map to TRBD2. The ends lost 2 bases at V and 6 bases at J; junction bases unmatched: 7. Germline CDR1 SGHTA, CDR2 FQGTGA. The CDR3 totals 17 residues.

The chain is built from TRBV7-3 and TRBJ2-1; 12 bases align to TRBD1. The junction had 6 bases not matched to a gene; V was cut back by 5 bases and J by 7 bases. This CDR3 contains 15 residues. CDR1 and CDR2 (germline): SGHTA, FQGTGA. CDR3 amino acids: CASSPGTGGRNEQFF. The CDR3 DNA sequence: TGTGCCAGCAGCCCCGGGACAGGGGGCCGGAATGAGCAGTTCTTC.

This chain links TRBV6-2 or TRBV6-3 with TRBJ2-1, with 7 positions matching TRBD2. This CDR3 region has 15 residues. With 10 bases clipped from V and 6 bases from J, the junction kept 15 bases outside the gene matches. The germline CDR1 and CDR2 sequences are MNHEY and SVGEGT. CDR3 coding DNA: TGTGCCACCAACCCGGGACTAACGTTTTCCAATGAGCAGTTCTTC. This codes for CATNPGLTFSNEQFF.